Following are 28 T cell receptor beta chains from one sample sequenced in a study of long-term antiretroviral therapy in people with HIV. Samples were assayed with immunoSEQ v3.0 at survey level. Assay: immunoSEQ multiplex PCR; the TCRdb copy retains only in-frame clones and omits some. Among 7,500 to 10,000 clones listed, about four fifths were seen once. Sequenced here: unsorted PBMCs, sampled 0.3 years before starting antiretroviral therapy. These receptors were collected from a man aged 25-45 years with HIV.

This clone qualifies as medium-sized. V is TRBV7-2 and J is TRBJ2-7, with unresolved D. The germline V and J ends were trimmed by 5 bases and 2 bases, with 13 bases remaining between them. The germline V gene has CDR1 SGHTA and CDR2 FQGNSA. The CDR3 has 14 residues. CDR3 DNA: TGTGCCAGCAGCGACCGGGCAACAGCCTACGAGCAGTACTTC. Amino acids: CASSDRATAYEQYF.

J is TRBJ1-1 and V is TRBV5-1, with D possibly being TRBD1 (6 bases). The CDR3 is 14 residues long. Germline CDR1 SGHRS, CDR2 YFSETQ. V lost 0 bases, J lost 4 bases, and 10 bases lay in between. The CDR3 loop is CASSLDQGITEAFF. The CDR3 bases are TGCGCCAGCAGCTTGGATCAGGGGATCACTGAAGCTTTCTTT.

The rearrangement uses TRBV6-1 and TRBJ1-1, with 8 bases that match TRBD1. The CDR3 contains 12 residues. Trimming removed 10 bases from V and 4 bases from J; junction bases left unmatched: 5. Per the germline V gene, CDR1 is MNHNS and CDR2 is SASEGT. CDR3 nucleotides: TGTGCCACACACAGGGGGGCCACTGAAGCTTTCTTT. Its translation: CATHRGATEAFF.

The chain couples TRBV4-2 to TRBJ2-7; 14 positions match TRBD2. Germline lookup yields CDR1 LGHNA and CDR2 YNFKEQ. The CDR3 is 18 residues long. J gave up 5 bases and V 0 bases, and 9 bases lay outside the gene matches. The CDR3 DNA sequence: TGTGCCAGCAGCCAAGATGTGGGACTAGCGGGGGCCCAAGACGAGCAGTACTTC. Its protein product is CASSQDVGLAGAQDEQYF.

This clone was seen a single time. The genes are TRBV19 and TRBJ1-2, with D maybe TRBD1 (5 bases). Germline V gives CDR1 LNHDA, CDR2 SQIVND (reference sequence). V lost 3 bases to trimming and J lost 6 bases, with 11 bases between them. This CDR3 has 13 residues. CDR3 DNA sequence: TGTGCCAGTAGTATTACCGGGACCAATGGCTACACCTTC. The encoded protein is CASSITGTNGYTF.

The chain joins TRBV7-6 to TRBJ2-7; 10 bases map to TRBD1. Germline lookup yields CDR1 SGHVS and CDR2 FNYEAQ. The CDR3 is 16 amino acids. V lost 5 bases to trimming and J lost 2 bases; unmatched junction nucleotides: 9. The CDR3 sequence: CASSVRQGATPYEQYF. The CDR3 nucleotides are TGTGCCAGCAGCGTCAGACAGGGGGCCACCCCCTACGAGCAGTACTTC.

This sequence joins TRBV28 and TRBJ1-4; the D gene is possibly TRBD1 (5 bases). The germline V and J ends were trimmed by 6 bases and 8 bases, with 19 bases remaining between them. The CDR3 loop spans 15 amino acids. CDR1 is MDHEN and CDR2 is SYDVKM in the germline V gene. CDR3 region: CASSTQGIRREKLFF. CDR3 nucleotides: TGTGCCAGCAGCACCCAGGGAATCAGGAGGGAAAAACTGTTTTTT.

CDR3 bases: TGCGCCAGCAGCCAAGAATCGAGCGGGCGTAGAGAGCAGTACTTC. This translates into CASSQESSGRREQYF. The chain uses TRBV4-1 and TRBJ2-7; D is possibly TRBD2 (6 bases). The CDR3 is 15 amino acids. Trimming removed 0 bases at V and 7 bases at J, with 16 bases between. Germline V CDR1 and CDR2: MGHRA, YSYEKL.

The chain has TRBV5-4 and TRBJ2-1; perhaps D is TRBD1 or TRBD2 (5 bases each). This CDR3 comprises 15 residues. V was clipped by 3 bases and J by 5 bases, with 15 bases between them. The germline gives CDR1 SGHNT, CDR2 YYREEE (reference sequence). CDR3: CASSSSNQGDNEQFF. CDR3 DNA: TGTGCCAGCAGCTCCAGTAACCAGGGAGACAATGAGCAGTTCTTC.

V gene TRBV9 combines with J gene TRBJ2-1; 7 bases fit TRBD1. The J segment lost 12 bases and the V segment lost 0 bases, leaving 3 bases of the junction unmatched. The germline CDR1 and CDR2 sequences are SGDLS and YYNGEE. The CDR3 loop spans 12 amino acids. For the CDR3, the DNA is TGTGCCAGCAGCGTAGGACAGGGATGGCAGTTCTTC. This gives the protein CASSVGQGWQFF. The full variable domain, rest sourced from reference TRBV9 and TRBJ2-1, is DSGVTQTPKHLITATGQRVTLRCSPRSGDLSVYWYQQSLDQGLQFLIQYYNGEERAKGNILERFSAQQFPDLHSELNLSSLELGDSALYFCASSVGQGWQFFGPGTRLTVL.

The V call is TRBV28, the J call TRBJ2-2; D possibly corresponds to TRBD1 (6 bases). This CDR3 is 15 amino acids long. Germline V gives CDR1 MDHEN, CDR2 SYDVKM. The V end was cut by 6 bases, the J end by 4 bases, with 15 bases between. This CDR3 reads CASRGYRASTGELFF. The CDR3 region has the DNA TGTGCCAGCAGGGGCTACAGGGCTAGCACCGGGGAGCTGTTTTTT.

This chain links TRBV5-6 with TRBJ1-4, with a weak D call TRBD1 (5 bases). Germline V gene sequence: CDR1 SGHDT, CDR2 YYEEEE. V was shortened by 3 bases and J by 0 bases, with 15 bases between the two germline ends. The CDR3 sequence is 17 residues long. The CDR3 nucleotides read TGTGCCAGCAGCTCCGCTGAGTCGGGGGCAACTAATGAAAAACTGTTTTTT. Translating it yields CASSSAESGATNEKLFF.

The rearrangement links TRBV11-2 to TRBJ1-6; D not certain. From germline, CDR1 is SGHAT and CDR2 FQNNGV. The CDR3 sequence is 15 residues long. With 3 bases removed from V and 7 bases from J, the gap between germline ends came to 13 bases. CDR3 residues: CASSLDPAGNSPLHF. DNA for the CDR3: TGTGCCAGCAGCTTGGACCCAGCGGGGAATTCACCCCTCCACTTT.

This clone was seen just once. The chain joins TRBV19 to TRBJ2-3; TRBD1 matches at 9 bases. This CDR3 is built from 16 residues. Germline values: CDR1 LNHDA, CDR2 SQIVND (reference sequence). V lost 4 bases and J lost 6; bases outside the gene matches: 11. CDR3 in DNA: TGTGCCAGTAGTACTCGTCGGGACAGGGACTCCGATACGCAGTATTTT. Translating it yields CASSTRRDRDSDTQYF.

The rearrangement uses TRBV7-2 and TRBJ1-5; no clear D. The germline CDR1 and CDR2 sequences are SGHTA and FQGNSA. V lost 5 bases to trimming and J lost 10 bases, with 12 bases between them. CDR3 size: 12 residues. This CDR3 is CASSRDFEPQHF. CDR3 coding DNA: TGTGCCAGCAGCCGAGATTTTGAACCCCAGCATTTT.

The CDR3: CASSIWGDQPQHF. In DNA form, the CDR3 reads TGTGCCAGTAGTATATGGGGTGATCAGCCCCAGCATTTT. The chain carries TRBV19 and TRBJ1-5, with D unresolved. The germline gives CDR1 LNHDA, CDR2 SQIVND (reference sequence). V lost 2 bases and J lost 5, with 7 bases in between. This CDR3 spans 13 amino acids.

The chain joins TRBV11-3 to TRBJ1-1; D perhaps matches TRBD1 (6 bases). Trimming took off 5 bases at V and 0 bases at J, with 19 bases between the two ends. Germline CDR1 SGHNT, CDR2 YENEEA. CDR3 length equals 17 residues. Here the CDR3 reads CASSLSSGGQMNTEAFF. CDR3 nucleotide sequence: TGTGCCAGCAGCCTTTCTTCGGGGGGCCAAATGAACACTGAAGCTTTCTTT.

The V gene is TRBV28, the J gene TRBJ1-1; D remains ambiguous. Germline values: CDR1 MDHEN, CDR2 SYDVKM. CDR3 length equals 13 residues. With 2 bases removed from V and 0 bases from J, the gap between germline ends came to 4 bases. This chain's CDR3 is CASSLEVNTEAFF. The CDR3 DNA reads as TGTGCCAGCAGTTTAGAGGTGAACACTGAAGCTTTCTTT.

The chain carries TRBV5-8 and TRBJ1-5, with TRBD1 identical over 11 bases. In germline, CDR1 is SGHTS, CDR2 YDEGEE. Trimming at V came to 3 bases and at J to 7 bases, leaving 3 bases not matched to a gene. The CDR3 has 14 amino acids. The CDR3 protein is CASSSGQGDQPQHF. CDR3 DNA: TGTGCCAGCAGCTCGGGACAGGGGGACCAGCCCCAGCATTTT.

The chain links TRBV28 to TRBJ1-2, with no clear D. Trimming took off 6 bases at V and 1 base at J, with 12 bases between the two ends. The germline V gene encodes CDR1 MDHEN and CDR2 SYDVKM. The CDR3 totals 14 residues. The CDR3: CASSSNAVNYGYTF. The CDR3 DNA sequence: TGTGCCAGCAGCTCAAATGCGGTTAACTATGGCTACACCTTC.

The CDR3 sequence: CASSLLQGSGELFF. The CDR3 DNA follows: TGCGCCAGCAGCCTGCTTCAGGGCTCCGGGGAGCTGTTTTTT. This sequence joins TRBV4-3 and TRBJ2-2; a possible D gene is TRBD1 (5 bases). V lost 4 bases and J 6 bases, leaving 12 bases between the germline ends. Per the germline V gene, CDR1 is LGHNA and CDR2 is YSLEER. This CDR3 spans 14 amino acids.

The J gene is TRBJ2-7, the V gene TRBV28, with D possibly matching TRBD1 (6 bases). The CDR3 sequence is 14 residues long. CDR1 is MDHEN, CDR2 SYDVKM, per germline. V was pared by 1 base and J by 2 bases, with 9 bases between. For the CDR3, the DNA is TGTGCCAGCAGTTTATACAGGGTAACCTACGAGCAGTACTTC. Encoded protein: CASSLYRVTYEQYF.

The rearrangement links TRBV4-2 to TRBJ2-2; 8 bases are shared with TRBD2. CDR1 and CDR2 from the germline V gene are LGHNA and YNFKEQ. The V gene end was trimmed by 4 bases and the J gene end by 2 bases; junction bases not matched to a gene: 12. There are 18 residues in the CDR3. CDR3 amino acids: CASSPAVGSGGNTGELFF. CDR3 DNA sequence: TGTGCCAGCAGCCCGGCGGTGGGAAGCGGGGGAAACACCGGGGAGCTGTTTTTT.

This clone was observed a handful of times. The CDR3, as DNA: TGTGCCAGCAGTGTTCAGGGGGACTCGGACTATGGCTACACCTTC. Its translation: CASSVQGDSDYGYTF. The chain has TRBV28 and TRBJ1-2; 7 bases match TRBD1. From germline, CDR1 is MDHEN and CDR2 SYDVKM. The CDR3 is 15 amino acids. V shed 5 bases and J 3 bases; nucleotides not matched to a gene: 9.

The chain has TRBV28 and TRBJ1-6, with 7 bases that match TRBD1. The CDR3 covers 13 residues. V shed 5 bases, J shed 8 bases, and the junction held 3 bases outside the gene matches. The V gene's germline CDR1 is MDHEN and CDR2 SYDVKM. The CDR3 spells CASSAGGHSPLHF. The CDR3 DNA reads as TGTGCCAGCAGTGCAGGGGGGCATTCACCCCTCCACTTT.

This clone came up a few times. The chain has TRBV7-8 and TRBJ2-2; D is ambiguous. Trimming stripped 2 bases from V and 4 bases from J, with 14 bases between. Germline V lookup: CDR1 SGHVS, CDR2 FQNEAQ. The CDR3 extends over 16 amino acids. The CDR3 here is CASSLLVFDGTGELFF. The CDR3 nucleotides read TGTGCCAGCAGCTTACTAGTATTCGATGGCACCGGGGAGCTGTTTTTT.

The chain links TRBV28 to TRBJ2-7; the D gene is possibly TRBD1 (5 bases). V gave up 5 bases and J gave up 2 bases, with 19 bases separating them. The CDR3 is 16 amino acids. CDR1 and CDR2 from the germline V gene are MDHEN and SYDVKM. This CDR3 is CASSNDITTATYEQYF. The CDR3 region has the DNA TGTGCCAGCAGTAACGATATAACGACAGCTACCTACGAGCAGTACTTC. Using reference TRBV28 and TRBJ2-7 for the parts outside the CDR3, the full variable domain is DVKVTQSSRYLVKRTGEKVFLECVQDMDHENMFWYRQDPGLGLRLIYFSYDVKMKEKGDIPEGYSVSREKKERFSLILESASTNQTSMYLCASSNDITTATYEQYFGPGTRLTVT.

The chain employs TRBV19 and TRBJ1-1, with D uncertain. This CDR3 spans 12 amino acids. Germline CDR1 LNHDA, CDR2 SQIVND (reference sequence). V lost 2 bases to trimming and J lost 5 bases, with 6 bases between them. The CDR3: CASSITPTEAFF. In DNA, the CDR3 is TGTGCCAGTAGTATAACCCCGACTGAAGCTTTCTTT.